This is a list of T cell receptor beta chains from one sample in a study of radiotherapy plus CTLA-4 blockade in lung cancer. The method was immunoSEQ multiplex PCR; TCRdb's version includes in-frame clones alone and lacks a portion of them. Of 85,000 to 100,000 clones listed, 60% to 80% are singletons. Sequences were derived from peripheral blood, sampled from a patient treated with radiotherapy plus ipilimumab. The receptors were gathered from a human donor with non-small cell lung cancer that progressed on radiotherapy plus ipilimumab. CDR3s include the opening cysteine and the closing phenylalanine or tryptophan. A D gene is named only where the DNA matches it firmly. Clone sizes are given selectively: once, few, many, or a class where the clone is expanded.

v_gene	j_gene	d_gene	abundance	CDR3aa	CDR3nt
TRBV5-6	TRBJ1-1	NA	NA	CASSLPRAEAFF	TGTGCCAGCAGCTTGCCGAGGGCTGAAGCTTTCTTT
TRBV5-1	TRBJ1-5	NA	NA	CASSLAGPPGPQHF	TGCGCCAGCAGCTTAGCAGGGCCCCCAGGGCCCCAGCATTTT
TRBV7-2	TRBJ2-3	TRBD2	NA	CASSSSGAGTDTQYF	TGTGCCAGCAGCTCCAGCGGGGCGGGCACAGATACGCAGTATTTT
TRBV28	TRBJ1-5	NA	NA	CASSRLAGVEQPQHF	TGTGCCAGCAGTCGATTGGCAGGGGTAGAGCAGCCCCAGCATTTT
TRBV4-1	TRBJ2-3	NA	NA	CASSRQRITDTQYF	TGCGCCAGCAGCCGACAGCGGATAACAGATACGCAGTATTTT
TRBV28	TRBJ1-5	NA	NA	CASSFIGRGNQPQHF	TGTGCCAGCAGTTTTATAGGGAGGGGCAATCAGCCCCAGCATTTT
TRBV5-1	TRBJ1-1	NA	NA	CASSLAKGSQMNTEAFF	TGCGCCAGCAGCTTGGCCAAGGGTAGCCAAATGAACACTGAAGCTTTCTTT
TRBV6-1	TRBJ1-1	NA	NA	CASSRVGSNTEAFF	TGTGCCAGCAGTAGGGTTGGGTCGAACACTGAAGCTTTCTTT
TRBV7-9	TRBJ2-3	TRBD2	NA	CASSFASGGAGTDTQYF	TGTGCCAGCAGCTTCGCTAGCGGGGGGGCAGGCACAGATACGCAGTATTTT
TRBV6-5	TRBJ2-5	TRBD1	NA	CATRGTLRATQYF	TGTGCCACCAGGGGGACCTTACGGGCGACCCAGTACTTC
TRBV6-5	TRBJ2-1	TRBD2	once	CASRNRDYYNEQFF	TGTGCCAGCAGGAACCGGGACTACTACAATGAGCAGTTCTTC
TRBV9	TRBJ1-1	NA	NA	CASSSRGMNTEAFF	TGTGCCAGCAGCTCCAGGGGCATGAACACTGAAGCTTTCTTT
TRBV6-5	TRBJ2-1	TRBD1	NA	CAGTPGDRAYNEQFF	TGTGCCGGGACCCCCGGGGACAGGGCCTACAATGAGCAGTTCTTC
TRBV6-6	TRBJ2-7	NA	NA	CASENSYEQYF	TGTGCCAGCGAGAATAGCTACGAGCAGTACTTC
TRBV25-1	TRBJ1-1	NA	once	CASRAGGYTEAFF	TGTGCCAGCAGGGCTGGGGGGTACACTGAAGCTTTCTTT
TRBV10-3	TRBJ2-2	NA	NA	CAISREVTNTGELFF	TGTGCCATCAGTCGGGAAGTGACGAACACCGGGGAGCTGTTTTTT
TRBV14	TRBJ2-1	NA	few	CASSRAGKADNEQFF	TGTGCCAGCAGCCGGGCGGGGAAAGCTGACAATGAGCAGTTCTTC
TRBV5-1	TRBJ2-7	NA	few	CASSLVGSGGGFAYEQYF	TGCGCCAGCAGCTTGGTCGGCTCAGGTGGGGGGTTCGCCTACGAGCAGTACTTC
TRBV7-8	TRBJ1-3	TRBD1	once	CASRGPPAPGQRTESPGNTIYF	TGTGCCAGCAGGGGTCCGCCAGCGCCGGGACAGAGGACCGAATCCCCTGGAAACACCATATATTTT
TRBV29-1	TRBJ2-7	TRBD2	NA	CSATTSVSYEQYF	TGCAGCGCGACGACTAGCGTCTCCTACGAGCAGTACTTC
TRBV18	TRBJ1-1	NA	NA	CASSNLGADQIEAFF	TGTGCCAGCTCGAACCTCGGGGCAGACCAAATTGAAGCTTTCTTT
TRBV7-9	TRBJ2-7	NA	NA	CASSPLGVYEQYF	TGTGCCAGCAGCCCATTGGGGGTCTACGAGCAGTACTTC